This T cell receptor (beta chain) was sequenced for a study of human T cells and chemical hapten exposure. Whole-study findings and limits: Versus controls, significantly more large CDR3 similarity clusters arose from expanded TCRs.

Only a few counts were recorded for this clonotype. The target antigen is unknown. Stated time point: patch test 3, about 24 weeks after DPC sensitization. Treatment given: therapeutic diphenylcyclopropenone sensitization with weekly scalp DPC. Unfractionated whole blood yielded total RNA. V was cut by 6 bases and J by 0 bases, with 11 bases left in between. This CDR3 has 14 residues. CDR1 is MDHEN, CDR2 SYDVKM, per germline. Library preparation tagged each individual cDNA molecule with a unique molecular identifier. TCRdb reprocessed the RACE reads via MiXCR and lists one record per CDR3 protein. The sample contains 40,000 or so distinct CDR3 sequences, roughly 13% of which appear only once.

The chain links TRBV28 to TRBJ2-5; D is ambiguous. The sequence was collected from a middle-aged woman with alopecia areata. Some clones in this sample may be carry-over from other donors' samples. The sequences come from whole blood, collected in connection with sensitization to the hapten diphenylcyclopropenone (DPC). The CDR3 loop reads CASSPPQYQETQYF. The CDR3 nucleotides are TGTGCCAGCAGCCCCCCACAGTACCAAGAGACCCAGTACTTC. The full variable domain, in which reference TRBV28 and TRBJ2-5 provide the parts outside the CDR3, is DVKVTQSSRYLVKRTGEKVFLECVQDMDHENMFWYRQDPGLGLRLIYFSYDVKMKEKGDIPEGYSVSREKKERFSLILESASTNQTSMYLCASSPPQYQETQYFGPGTRLLVL.